Below, 12 T cell receptor beta chains from the same sample are listed, as sequenced in a study of T cells in Graves' hyperthyroidism and ophthalmopathy. Amplified TCR beta CDR3 regions came from RNA transcripts. With the HTBI primer set, the TCR CDR3 went through a first round of RT-PCR. TCRdb re-derived calls from the multiplex PCR reads in MiXCR, one entry per CDR3 protein. The table records around 300,000 distinct CDR3 sequences, roughly 15% of them present only once. Sample: blood. The receptors were gathered from a woman aged 50 to 60 with Graves' hyperthyroidism that later progressed to Graves' ophthalmopathy.

This clonotype has ten or more counts. J is TRBJ2-7 and V is TRBV11-2, with 7 bases matching TRBD2. The CDR3 spans 15 residues. Looked up from germline, CDR1 is SGHAT and CDR2 is FQNNGV. The J segment lost 3 bases and the V segment lost 0 bases, leaving 5 bases of the junction unmatched. The CDR3 DNA is TGTGCCAGCAGCTTAGAGGGCGGGGGAGTCTACGAGCAGTACTTC. Its protein product is CASSLEGGGVYEQYF.

This clonotype came up many times. The gene calls are TRBV30 and TRBJ2-7; the D gene could be TRBD1 or TRBD2 (5 bases each). V dropped 0 bases and J dropped 7 bases, with 10 bases sitting between them. This CDR3 region has 12 residues. The germline CDR1 and CDR2 sequences are GTSNPN and SVGIG (reference sequence). This CDR3 reads CAWSVGTDEQYF. The CDR3 coding sequence is TGTGCCTGGAGTGTTGGGACCGATGAGCAGTACTTC.

In its sample, this clonotype was seen many times. V gene TRBV24-1 combines with J gene TRBJ1-2; 11 bases align to TRBD1. V was clipped by 5 bases and J by 1 base; unmatched bases: 8. CDR1 is KGHDR and CDR2 is SFDVKD in the germline V gene. The CDR3 totals 17 residues. The CDR3 coding sequence is TGTGCCACCAGTGGACCTGGACAGGGGGCTTATAACTATGGCTACACCTTC. It specifies CATSGPGQGAYNYGYTF.

This clonotype has a count of ten or more. The chain carries TRBV2 and TRBJ2-2; perhaps TRBD2 as D (6 bases). The CDR3 contains 14 residues. Germline V CDR1 and CDR2: SNHLY, FYNNEI. V lost 5 bases to trimming and J lost 6 bases, with 13 bases between them. The CDR3 sequence: CASSPRDSSGELFF. DNA of the CDR3: TGTGCCAGCAGTCCTCGGGACTCTTCCGGGGAGCTGTTTTTT.

The chain couples TRBV25-1 to TRBJ2-1; 9 bases line up with TRBD2. Germline CDR1 is MGHDK and CDR2 is SYGVNS. The V segment lost 5 bases and the J segment 4 bases; nucleotides outside the gene matches: 6. The CDR3 has 15 residues. CDR3 region: CASSPRLAEYNEQFF. The CDR3 nucleotides read TGTGCCAGCAGTCCCCGACTAGCGGAGTACAATGAGCAGTTCTTC.

This clonotype was counted ten times or more. This chain uses TRBV3-1 with TRBJ2-5, with D possibly TRBD1 on 6 matching bases. The CDR3 is 15 amino acids. Looked up from germline, CDR1 is LGHDT and CDR2 is YNNKEL (reference sequence). The V gene lost 3 bases and the J gene lost 3 bases, with 14 bases spanning the gap. The CDR3 region is CASSQGHQGEETQYF. CDR3 nucleotide sequence: TGTGCCAGCAGCCAGGGACACCAGGGAGAAGAGACCCAGTACTTC.

At least ten counts were recorded for this clonotype. The chain is built from TRBV12-3 or TRBV12-4 and TRBJ2-1; D unresolved. V lost 1 base and J 15 bases, leaving 10 bases between the germline ends. The CDR3 covers 11 residues. The CDR3 sequence is CASSLVGIPFF. CDR3 DNA: TGTGCCAGCAGTTTAGTAGGGATCCCGTTCTTC.

Comments on this clonotype: Mismatch with germline at one junction end may stem from a read error. CDR3: CASSVAPRAERLDF. CDR3 nucleotide sequence: TGTGCCAGCAGCGTAGCCCCTCGGGCAGAGCGTTTAGACTTC. The chain combines TRBV9 with TRBJ2-5; D is undetermined. The CDR3 has 14 amino acids. Germline CDR1 SGDLS, CDR2 YYNGEE.

In its sample, this clonotype was seen many times. The chain carries TRBV28 and TRBJ1-1; 7 bases align to TRBD1. Losses at the gene ends were 4 bases for V and 0 bases for J; bases not matched to a gene: 5. CDR1 and CDR2 (germline): MDHEN, SYDVKM. The CDR3 extends over 15 amino acids. The CDR3 is CASSSPTGMNTEAFF. CDR3 DNA: TGTGCCAGCAGTTCCCCGACAGGGATGAACACTGAAGCTTTCTTT.

This rearrangement joins TRBV3-1 to TRBJ2-1; weak D call: TRBD2 (6 bases). This CDR3 has 17 residues. The V gene lost 0 bases and the J gene lost 0 bases, with 12 bases spanning the gap. Germline assignment: CDR1 LGHDT and CDR2 YNNKEL (reference sequence). CDR3 nucleotides: TGTGCCAGCAGCCAAGATACGTCGGGAGCCTCCTACAATGAGCAGTTCTTC. Translated, it gives CASSQDTSGASYNEQFF.

This clonotype was observed at least ten times. The chain couples TRBV20-1 to TRBJ2-1, with D unclear. The germline V and J ends were trimmed by 1 base and 7 bases, with 11 bases remaining between them. The CDR3 contains 13 residues. CDR1 and CDR2 (germline): DFQATT, SNEGSKA (reference sequence). CDR3 protein: CSARATLRNEQFF. CDR3 DNA sequence: TGCAGTGCTAGAGCTACTCTCAGAAATGAGCAGTTCTTC.

The chain employs TRBV24-1 and TRBJ2-3; D is perhaps TRBD1 (6 bases). The V end lost 5 bases, the J end lost 5 bases, and 7 bases lay between the germline ends. The CDR3 is made up of 12 amino acids. The V gene's germline CDR1 is KGHDR and CDR2 SFDVKD. The CDR3: CATSADRDTQYF. The DNA of the CDR3 is TGTGCCACCAGTGCGGACAGAGATACGCAGTATTTT.